This T cell receptor beta chain derives from a study of cytotoxic CD8 clonotypes in ibrutinib-treated CLL. Notes on the study in general: Clonality increased with ibrutinib response but returned toward baseline at progression.

This CDR3 has 15 amino acids. V lost 3 bases to trimming and J lost 0 bases, with 9 bases between them. Germline V lookup: CDR1 SGHTA, CDR2 FQGNSA. Comment on this clone: Its antigen is still unknown.

Clones were sequenced by immunoSEQ multiplex PCR, and TCRdb holds only the in-frame ones, with some missing. Found here are 15,000 to 20,000 clones, over 70% of them singletons; the top ten hold about 5.8%. V gene TRBV7-2 combines with J gene TRBJ2-1; a weak D match, TRBD2 (5 bases). The clonotype comes from a human donor with chronic lymphocytic leukemia. Sequencing used PBMCs, obtained before ibrutinib treatment. In nucleotides, the CDR3 is TGTGCCAGCAGCTTGGACTCGAGCTCCTACAATGAGCAGTTCTTC. It codes for CASSLDSSSYNEQFF.